This record concerns one T cell receptor (beta chain) sequence. Its specificity is not known. The germline V gene encodes CDR1 SNHLY and CDR2 FYNNEI. The CDR3 loop spans 16 amino acids. J was trimmed by 7 bases and V by 6 bases; bases with no gene match: 12. A second PCR of 7 to 11 cycles used a sample-barcoded 5' primer and a J-beta primer mix. TCRdb fed the 5' RACE reads into MiXCR, producing one record per CDR3 protein. The sample lists 650,000 to 900,000 distinct CDR3 sequences; around 62% were seen once. The entry originates in a study of blood T cells in healthy people across ages. Findings of the study overall: Long-lived donors carried more naive CD4+ cells and greater diversity than aged donors.

Material for sequencing was blood. The TCR sequence derives from a man aged 30-40 years in good health. V is TRBV2 and J is TRBJ2-1, with 10 bases fitting TRBD1. The CDR3 protein is CASSADRRTGGNEQFF. CDR3 nucleotide sequence: TGTGCCAGCAGCGCGGACCGACGGACAGGGGGAAATGAGCAGTTCTTC.